The entry below gives a single T cell receptor beta chain sequence along with its context. What it recognizes is unknown. This sample was taken from a study of response to subunit inactivated influenza vaccine. TCRdb reanalysed the RT-PCR reads using MiXCR and keeps one entry per CDR3 protein. The sample records roughly 760,000 distinct CDR3 sequences, 20% to 25% being singletons. Study findings and constraints: Only a handful of new T cells, the authors suggested, are recruited with each seasonal influenza vaccination.

This CDR3 is 12 amino acids long. V gave up 3 bases and J gave up 6 bases, with 9 bases separating them. Germline-derived CDR1 and CDR2 are LGHDT and YNNKEL (reference sequence). The TCR comes from a man over 45 who received an inactivated influenza vaccine. Sequencing was performed on PBMCs from blood, taken around 5 days after vaccination. The rearrangement uses TRBV3-1 and TRBJ2-7; D is possibly TRBD1 (5 bases). The CDR3 sequence: CASSHLGVEQYF. The CDR3, as DNA: TGTGCCAGCAGCCATTTAGGGGTCGAGCAGTACTTC.